The 9 T cell receptor beta chains listed next were all sequenced from one sample in a study of chemoradiotherapy in HPV16-positive cancers. Repertoires were generated with immunoSEQ multiplex PCR, while TCRdb's copy carries only in-frame clones and drops some. This sample has approximately 12,000 clones, with 60% to 80% found just once. This sample was gathered from a patient who underwent chemoradiotherapy. Every receptor here comes from a human donor with HPV-associated anogenital cancer.

V is TRBV18 and J is TRBJ2-5; a possible D gene is TRBD1 (6 bases). The length of the CDR3 is 13 residues. Germline V gene data show CDR1 as KGHSH and CDR2 as LQKENI. Trimming removed 8 bases at V and 2 bases at J, with 12 bases between. CDR3 amino acids: CASLKQGQETQYF. The CDR3 region has the DNA TGTGCCAGCCTAAAACAGGGTCAAGAGACCCAGTACTTC.

The chain has TRBV7-2 and TRBJ2-1; 8 bases map to TRBD2. Trimming removed 5 bases from V and 6 bases from J; junction bases left unmatched: 12. This CDR3 is built from 16 residues. Per germline, CDR1 SGHTA and CDR2 FQGNSA. The chain's CDR3 is CASSPTGGLGFNEQFF. CDR3 in DNA: TGTGCCAGCAGCCCTACGGGGGGGCTCGGGTTCAATGAGCAGTTCTTC.

This clone was found once. The chain employs TRBV4-3 and TRBJ1-4; D call uncertain. The V gene's germline CDR1 is LGHNA and CDR2 YSLEER. The V gene lost 0 bases and the J gene lost 7 bases, with 15 bases spanning the gap. The CDR3 covers 16 residues. CDR3 protein: CASSQDSAAGLEKLFF. The DNA for the CDR3 is TGCGCCAGCAGCCAAGATTCGGCGGCGGGCCTTGAAAAACTGTTTTTT.

The CDR3: CASSSPGQGDFYEQYF. In DNA form, the CDR3 reads TGCGCCAGCAGCTCGCCCGGACAGGGAGACTTCTACGAGCAGTACTTC. V is TRBV5-1 and J is TRBJ2-7; 8 bases align to TRBD1. Per germline, CDR1 SGHRS and CDR2 YFSETQ. The CDR3 covers 16 residues. Trimming cost V 3 bases and J 3 bases; bases outside gene matches: 11.

Turning to this clone: The sample holds other DNA sequences that translate to the same CDR3. The chain is built from TRBV5-1 and TRBJ2-5; TRBD1 aligns across 11 bases. Losses at the gene ends were 2 bases for V and 4 bases for J; bases not matched to a gene: 1. Germline V gene lookup returns CDR1 SGHRS and CDR2 YFSETQ. The CDR3 consists of 14 residues. CDR3 sequence (DNA): TGCGCCAGCAGCTTAGGGACAGGGGGAGAGACCCAGTACTTC. It specifies CASSLGTGGETQYF. Supplemented by reference TRBV5-1 and TRBJ2-5, the full variable domain reads KAGVTQTPRYLIKTRGQQVTLSCSPISGHRSVSWYQQTPGQGLQFLFEYFSETQRNKGNFPGRFSGRQFSNSRSEMNVSTLELGDSALYLCASSLGTGGETQYFGPGTRLLVL.

This clone is a singleton in its sample. V gene TRBV5-1 combines with J gene TRBJ2-7; 7 positions match TRBD2. V was clipped by 0 bases and J by 1 base; unmatched bases: 4. Germline CDR1 SGHRS, CDR2 YFSETQ. CDR3 length: 15 amino acids. The CDR3 DNA sequence: TGCGCCAGCAGCTTGGTGCGGGGGAAGTCCTACGAGCAGTACTTC. Its translation is CASSLVRGKSYEQYF.

The V and J genes are TRBV5-1 and TRBJ2-7; D assignment may be TRBD1 or TRBD2 (6 bases each). The length of the CDR3 is 16 residues. V was shortened by 4 bases and J by 0 bases, with 17 bases between the two germline ends. The germline V gene encodes CDR1 SGHRS and CDR2 YFSETQ. The CDR3 region has the DNA TGCGCCAGCAGCCAACTGGACGGGGGCGCCTCCTACGAGCAGTACTTC. Translated, it gives CASSQLDGGASYEQYF. The complete variable domain, with remaining parts taken from reference TRBV5-1 and TRBJ2-7, reads KAGVTQTPRYLIKTRGQQVTLSCSPISGHRSVSWYQQTPGQGLQFLFEYFSETQRNKGNFPGRFSGRQFSNSRSEMNVSTLELGDSALYLCASSQLDGGASYEQYFGPGTRLTVT.

This chain connects TRBV27 to TRBJ2-1; 8 bases agree with TRBD1. Germline V CDR1 and CDR2: MNHEY, SMNVEV (reference sequence). This CDR3 has 12 amino acids. After removal of 4 bases from V and 9 bases from J, the junction contained 2 bases not matched to a gene. CDR3 DNA sequence: TGTGCCAGCAGTTCACAGGGGGTTGAGCAGTTCTTC. This gives the protein CASSSQGVEQFF.

The chain is built from TRBV5-1 and TRBJ2-3; possible D gene TRBD2, 5 bases. V was trimmed by 5 bases and J by 0 bases, leaving 16 bases between them. This CDR3 has 16 amino acids. The germline V gene encodes CDR1 SGHRS and CDR2 YFSETQ. The DNA for the CDR3 is TGCGCCAGCAGTACCTCGGGAAACCCTAGCACAGATACGCAGTATTTT. This sequence encodes CASSTSGNPSTDTQYF.